The 3 T cell receptor beta chains below were found in one sample sequenced in a study of T cells after yellow fever vaccination. One entry per CDR3 protein results from TCRdb running MiXCR on the 5' RACE reads. The sample has fewer than 400,000 distinct CDR3 sequences, 9.5% to 12% seen once. This specimen consisted of CD4+ T cells sorted from PBMCs, obtained 45 days after the yellow fever booster vaccination. The receptors derive from a man in his late teens or twenties who received the YFV17D yellow fever vaccine.

V gene TRBV5-1 combines with J gene TRBJ2-2, with D hard to call. Germline CDR1 reads SGHRS; CDR2 reads YFSETQ. V lost 0 bases, J lost 4 bases, and 13 bases lay in between. The CDR3 covers 16 residues. DNA of the CDR3: TGCGCCAGCAGCTTGGCAACTACTTCTGGCACCGGGGAGCTGTTTTTT. Translating it yields CASSLATTSGTGELFF. Using reference TRBV5-1 and TRBJ2-2 for the parts outside the CDR3, the full variable domain is KAGVTQTPRYLIKTRGQQVTLSCSPISGHRSVSWYQQTPGQGLQFLFEYFSETQRNKGNFPGRFSGRQFSNSRSEMNVSTLELGDSALYLCASSLATTSGTGELFFGEGSRLTVL.

This clonotype has just a few counts. The CDR3 nucleotides are TGTGCCAGCAGGGGGACAGGTTTAAAGACCCAGTACTTC. This encodes CASRGTGLKTQYF. The chain links TRBV27 to TRBJ2-5; TRBD1 aligns across 8 bases. V shed 6 bases and J 6 bases; nucleotides not matched to a gene: 6. CDR1 and CDR2 (germline): MNHEY, SMNVEV (reference sequence). This CDR3 has 13 amino acids.

In this sample, this clonotype turned up a few times. The V gene is TRBV3-1, the J gene TRBJ2-4; 7 bases match TRBD2. Germline CDR1 reads LGHDT; CDR2 reads YNNKEL (reference sequence). CDR3 size: 11 residues. Losses at the gene ends were 4 bases for V and 12 bases for J; bases not matched to a gene: 3. The CDR3 DNA is TGTGCCAGCAGCCGCGGGAGAGGTCAGTACTTC. It translates to CASSRGRGQYF.